This T cell receptor (beta chain) comes out of a study of blood T cell repertoires in COVID-19. Measured with immunoSEQ multiplex PCR; TCRdb has only the in-frame clones, and not every one. The table has more than 300,000 clones, 85% to 95% seen once. The germline CDR1 and CDR2 sequences are SGHDT and YYEEEE. The CDR3 has 14 residues. V was clipped by 5 bases and J by 2 bases, with 13 bases between them. Grouping used clinical history reported by participants in a survey and questionnaire. This TCR was recovered from a woman aged 25 to 39 who had been exposed to COVID-19. Material for sequencing was PBMCs or T cells enriched from blood (not recorded which). The rearrangement uses TRBV5-6 and TRBJ1-2, with D tentatively TRBD1 (6 bases). Here the CDR3 reads CASRHGQPNYGYTF. The CDR3, as DNA: TGTGCCAGCAGACATGGACAGCCAAACTATGGCTACACCTTC.